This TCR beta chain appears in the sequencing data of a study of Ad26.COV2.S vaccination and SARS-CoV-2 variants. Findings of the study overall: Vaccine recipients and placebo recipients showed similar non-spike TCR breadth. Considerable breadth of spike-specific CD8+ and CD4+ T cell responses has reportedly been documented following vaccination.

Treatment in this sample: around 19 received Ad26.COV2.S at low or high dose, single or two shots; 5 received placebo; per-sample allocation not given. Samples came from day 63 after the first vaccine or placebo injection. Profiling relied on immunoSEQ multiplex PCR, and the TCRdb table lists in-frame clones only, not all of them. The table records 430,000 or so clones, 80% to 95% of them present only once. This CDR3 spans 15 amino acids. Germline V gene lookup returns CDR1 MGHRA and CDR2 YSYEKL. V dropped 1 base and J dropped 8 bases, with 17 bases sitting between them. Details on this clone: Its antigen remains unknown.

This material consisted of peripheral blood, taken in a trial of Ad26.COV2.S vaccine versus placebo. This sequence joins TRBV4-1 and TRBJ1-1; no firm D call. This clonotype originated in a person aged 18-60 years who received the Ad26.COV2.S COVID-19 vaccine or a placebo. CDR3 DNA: TGCGCCAGCAGCCAAGTCTTGGCGGCCGTGAAAGAAGCTTTCTTT. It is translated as CASSQVLAAVKEAFF.